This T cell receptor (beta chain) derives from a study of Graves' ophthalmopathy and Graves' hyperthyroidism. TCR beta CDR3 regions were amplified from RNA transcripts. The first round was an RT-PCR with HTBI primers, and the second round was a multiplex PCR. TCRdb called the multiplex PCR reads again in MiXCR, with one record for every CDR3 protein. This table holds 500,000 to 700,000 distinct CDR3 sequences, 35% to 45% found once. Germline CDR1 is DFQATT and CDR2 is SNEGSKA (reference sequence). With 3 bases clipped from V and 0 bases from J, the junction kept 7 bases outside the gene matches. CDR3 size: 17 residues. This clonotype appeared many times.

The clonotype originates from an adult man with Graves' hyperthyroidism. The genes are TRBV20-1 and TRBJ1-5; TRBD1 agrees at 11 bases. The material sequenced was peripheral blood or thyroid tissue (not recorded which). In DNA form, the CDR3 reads TGCAGTGCTAGGAGGACAGGGGGCGCGGCTAGCAATCAGCCCCAGCATTTT. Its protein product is CSARRTGGAASNQPQHF.